The 12 T cell receptor beta chains presented below share a single source sample, sequenced in a study of CD8+CD57+ T cells in acquired aplastic anemia. The template for TCR beta VDJ and CDR3 sequence profiling was genomic DNA. MiXCR, run by TCRdb on the reads, gives a single entry per CDR3 protein. The data contain 100,000 to 150,000 distinct CDR3 sequences, roughly 40% of them singletons. Patients picked for sequencing had shown CD8+CD57+ cell expansion detected by flow cytometry. What was sequenced was sorted CD4+, CD8+, or CD8+CD57+ T cells (not recorded which) from PBMCs. The receptors originated from a human donor with aplastic anemia.

This clonotype was observed many times. V and J are TRBV19 and TRBJ2-3; no clear D gene. This CDR3 region has 13 residues. The V gene lost 5 bases and the J gene lost 4 bases, with 10 bases spanning the gap. The V gene's germline CDR1 is LNHDA and CDR2 SQIVND (reference sequence). The CDR3 nucleotides are TGTGCCAGTAGTTCCATGCTGCCAGATACGCAGTATTTT. The encoded protein is CASSSMLPDTQYF.

There are many counts of this clonotype. The CDR3 DNA reads as TGCGCCAGCAGCCAAGCGGAGGGCGGTAAACACGTC. It yields the protein CASSQAEGGKHV. The V and J genes are TRBV4-1 and TRBJ2-7; the D gene is possibly TRBD2 (6 bases). CDR1 and CDR2 (germline): MGHRA, YSYEKL. This CDR3 is built from 12 residues.

With respect to this clonotype: At one end the junction does not follow the germline gene, possibly because of a read error. The chain recombines TRBV7-3 with TRBJ2-7, with 10 bases aligning to TRBD2. There are 16 residues in the CDR3. The germline CDR1 and CDR2 sequences are SGHTA and FQGTGA. In nucleotides, the CDR3 is TGTGCCAGCAGCTTATTAGCGGGGGGCCTTTCCTACGAGCAGCACTTC. Translated, it gives CASSLLAGGLSYEQHF.

This clonotype was recorded at least ten times. The CDR3 is CSAAANLIYEQYF. CDR3 in DNA: TGCTCCGCAGCGGCGAATCTGATCTATGAGCAGTACTTC. The chain combines TRBV20-1 with TRBJ2-7; TRBD2 might be the D (5 bases). In germline, CDR1 is DFQATT, CDR2 SNEGSKA (reference sequence). This CDR3 has 13 amino acids.

This clonotype was picked up many times. The chain carries TRBV6-5 and TRBJ1-3; D is uncertain. CDR1 is MNHEY, CDR2 SVGAGI, per germline. The CDR3 has 17 amino acids. Trimming cost V 4 bases and J 0 bases, with 16 bases left between them. The CDR3 DNA reads TGTGCCAGCAGTTTGTTTCTGCGAGGAGCCTCTGGAAACACCATATATTTT. Its translation is CASSLFLRGASGNTIYF.

The chain has TRBV10-3 and TRBJ2-7; D may match TRBD1 or TRBD2 (5 bases each). V was shortened by 6 bases and J by 6 bases, with 24 bases between the two germline ends. This CDR3 comprises 16 residues. Germline lookup yields CDR1 ENHRY and CDR2 SYGVKD. CDR3 nucleotide sequence: TGTGCCATCAGAACATCCCTCTTGGGGACCCACTCCGAGCAGTACTTC. Protein sequence: CAIRTSLLGTHSEQYF.

This clonotype was counted many times. This chain links TRBV7-9 with TRBJ1-1; D not certain. Germline V gene sequence: CDR1 SEHNR, CDR2 FQNEAQ (reference sequence). This CDR3 has 15 residues. The V and J ends lost 0 bases and 3 bases respectively, with 11 bases between them. CDR3 amino acids: CASSLALGKYTEAFF. The DNA for the CDR3 is TGTGCCAGCAGCTTAGCCCTGGGGAAGTACACTGAAGCTTTCTTT.

Remarks on this clonotype: This CDR3 is missing its conserved last phenylalanine or tryptophan, likely due to a read error. This chain joins TRBV7-9 and TRBJ1-6; no definite D call. The V end was cut by 3 bases, the J end by 6 bases, with 9 bases between. Germline V CDR1 and CDR2: SEHNR, FQNEAQ (reference sequence). This CDR3 comprises 14 residues. This CDR3 reads CASSFSTANSPLHI. The DNA of the CDR3 is TGTGCCAGCAGCTTTTCAACAGCTAATTCACCCCTCCACATT.

This clonotype was seen more than once but under ten times. This chain links TRBV25-1 with TRBJ1-2, with 8 bases fitting TRBD1. The germline V gene encodes CDR1 MGHDK and CDR2 SYGVNS. This CDR3 has 15 residues. V was pared by 4 bases and J by 7 bases, with 11 bases of the junction left unmatched. The CDR3, as DNA: TGTGCCAGCAGTGGAGGTCACAGGGGGGAACGTGGCTACACCTTC. It codes for CASSGGHRGERGYTF.

The chain has TRBV5-6 and TRBJ2-5; TRBD2 aligns across 7 bases. Germline lookup yields CDR1 SGHDT and CDR2 YYEEEE. This CDR3 is 16 amino acids long. V lost 4 bases to trimming and J lost 5 bases; unmatched junction nucleotides: 14. CDR3 in amino acids: CASSRPWEGPGETQYF. DNA for the CDR3: TGTGCCAGCAGCCGCCCGTGGGAGGGGCCCGGGGAGACCCAGTACTTC.

The chain links TRBV18 to TRBJ1-1; TRBD1 agrees at 7 bases. Germline loops: CDR1 KGHSH, CDR2 LQKENI. The trim removed 3 bases at V and 5 bases at J, leaving 6 bases unmatched. The length of the CDR3 is 14 residues. Here the CDR3 reads CASSPDRFFTEAFF. CDR3 DNA: TGTGCCAGCTCACCGGACAGGTTTTTTACTGAAGCTTTCTTT.

V and J are TRBV20-1 and TRBJ2-7; D is undetermined. The V end was cut by 1 base, the J end by 3 bases, with 10 bases between. This CDR3 has 13 amino acids. Germline CDR1 DFQATT, CDR2 SNEGSKA (reference sequence). DNA of the CDR3: TGCAGTGCTAGAGCGGCCGACCGCTACGAGCAGTACTTC. This sequence encodes CSARAADRYEQYF.